This T cell receptor (beta chain) was documented in a study of T cells in Graves' hyperthyroidism and ophthalmopathy. Amplified TCR beta CDR3 regions derived from RNA transcripts. An initial round of RT-PCR targeting the TCR CDR3 relied on the HTBI primer set. TCRdb independently ran MiXCR on the multiplex PCR reads; one entry per CDR3 protein. Here the sample spans hundreds of thousands of distinct CDR3 sequences, 16% being singletons. There are many counts of this clonotype. Its antigen remains unidentified. Study findings and constraints: A model built on 13 V-J features separated ophthalmopathy from stable hyperthyroidism. Blood also contained most expanded thyroid clonotypes above 0.001.

The TCR comes from a middle-aged woman with Graves' ophthalmopathy. Sequencing was done on a sample of blood.

The CDR3 sequence is CASRVGFSTDTQYF. The CDR3 DNA reads TGTGCCAGCAGGGTCGGTTTTAGCACAGATACGCAGTATTTT. The chain recombines TRBV6-1 with TRBJ2-3, with D unclear. Per germline, CDR1 MNHNS and CDR2 SASEGT. The length of the CDR3 is 14 residues. V lost 6 bases and J 0 bases, leaving 10 bases between the germline ends.